This T cell receptor beta chain was found in a study of siplizumab effects on memory and regulatory T cells. The study's findings and limits: Apparently more diverse than memory cells, naive T cells also seemed major alloresponse contributors.

Trimming cost V 0 bases and J 4 bases, with 7 bases left between them. The germline V gene encodes CDR1 SGHDT and CDR2 YYEEEE. The CDR3 has 13 residues. This table comes from immunoSEQ multiplex PCR, and its TCRdb copy is limited to in-frame clones, with some not included. The sample has 80,000 to 95,000 clones, 95% seen once. On this clone itself: What it binds is not known.

Sequenced: CD8+ T cells sorted from blood. The rearrangement joins TRBV5-6 to TRBJ1-1; unclear D gene. This TCR was recovered from a human donor in good health. The CDR3 loop reads CASSLVPATEAFF. CDR3 sequence (DNA): TGTGCCAGCAGCTTGGTCCCGGCCACTGAAGCTTTCTTT.